What follows is one TCR beta chain and its context. The antigen is unknown. The protocol was immunoSEQ multiplex PCR, while the TCRdb copy is restricted to in-frame clones and leaves out a portion. The sample includes about 130,000 clones, roughly nine tenths of them seen just once. The data belong to a study of T cell responses to AZD1222 COVID-19 vaccine. Looking at the study overall: Second-dose groups at about 4 or about 12 weeks were pooled. Study-level findings and limits: Repertoire sampling happened only post peak T cell response. Spike-specific TCR breadth and depth grew following two AZD1222 doses. Donors skewed white British and female; clonal diversity was possibly underestimated.

V was trimmed by 6 bases and J by 6 bases, leaving 20 bases between them. From germline, CDR1 is PRHDT and CDR2 FYEKMQ (reference sequence). The CDR3 spans 16 residues. The rearrangement joins TRBV13 to TRBJ1-4, with D tentatively TRBD1 (6 bases). The specimen was peripheral blood, collected on day 0 of AZD1222 vaccination. This receptor was identified in an adult in good health. The CDR3 nucleotides are TGTGCCAGCAGTCTCAAACGGGCCAGACAGGATGAAAAACTGTTTTTT. Encoded protein: CASSLKRARQDEKLFF.